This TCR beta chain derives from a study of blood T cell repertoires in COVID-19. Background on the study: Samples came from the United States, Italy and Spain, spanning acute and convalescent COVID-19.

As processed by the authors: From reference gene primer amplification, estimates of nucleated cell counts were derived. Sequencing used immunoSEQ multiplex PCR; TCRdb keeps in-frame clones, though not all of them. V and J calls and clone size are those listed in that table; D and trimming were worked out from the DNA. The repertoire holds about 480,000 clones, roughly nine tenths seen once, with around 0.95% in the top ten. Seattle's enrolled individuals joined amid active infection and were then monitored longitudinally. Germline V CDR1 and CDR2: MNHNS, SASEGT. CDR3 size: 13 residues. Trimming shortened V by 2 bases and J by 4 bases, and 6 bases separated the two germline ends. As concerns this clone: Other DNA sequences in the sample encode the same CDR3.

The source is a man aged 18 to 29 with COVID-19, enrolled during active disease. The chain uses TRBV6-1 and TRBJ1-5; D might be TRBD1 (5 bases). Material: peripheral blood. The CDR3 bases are TGTGCCAGCAGTGAAAGGGGAAATCAGCCCCAGCATTTT. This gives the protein CASSERGNQPQHF.